This paragraph covers one T cell receptor beta chain sequence. The data were obtained in a study of cytomegalovirus exposure and HLA in healthy donors. Germline loops: CDR1 SGHDT, CDR2 YYEEEE. CDR3 length: 19 amino acids. The V gene end was trimmed by 1 base and the J gene end by 1 base; junction bases not matched to a gene: 12. Primers included in the PCR were 60 Vbeta and 13 Jbeta primers. Measured with immunoSEQ multiplex PCR; TCRdb has only the in-frame clones, and not every one. Among about 120,000 clones listed, roughly four fifths were seen once. Sampled while nominally healthy, donors likely had unrecorded immune exposures.

The sequenced material came from PBMCs. The source is a woman under 40 in good health and CMV-seropositive. V gene TRBV5-6 combines with J gene TRBJ1-1, with TRBD1 identical over 11 bases. DNA for the CDR3: TGTGCCAGCAGCTTGTATATGGGACAGGGGGGAACCTCGAACACTGAAGCTTTCTTT. The encoded protein is CASSLYMGQGGTSNTEAFF.